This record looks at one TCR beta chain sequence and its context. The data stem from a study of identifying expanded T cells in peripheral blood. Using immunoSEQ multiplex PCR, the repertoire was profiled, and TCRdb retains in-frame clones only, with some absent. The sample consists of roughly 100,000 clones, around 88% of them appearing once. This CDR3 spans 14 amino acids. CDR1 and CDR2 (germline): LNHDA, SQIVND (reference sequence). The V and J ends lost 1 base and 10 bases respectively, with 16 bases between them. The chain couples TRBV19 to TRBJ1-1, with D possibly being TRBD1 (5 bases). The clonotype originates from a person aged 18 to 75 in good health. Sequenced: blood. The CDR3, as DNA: TGTGCCAGTAGTATAGGGACATACCTTTTGGGAGCTTTCTTT. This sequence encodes CASSIGTYLLGAFF.